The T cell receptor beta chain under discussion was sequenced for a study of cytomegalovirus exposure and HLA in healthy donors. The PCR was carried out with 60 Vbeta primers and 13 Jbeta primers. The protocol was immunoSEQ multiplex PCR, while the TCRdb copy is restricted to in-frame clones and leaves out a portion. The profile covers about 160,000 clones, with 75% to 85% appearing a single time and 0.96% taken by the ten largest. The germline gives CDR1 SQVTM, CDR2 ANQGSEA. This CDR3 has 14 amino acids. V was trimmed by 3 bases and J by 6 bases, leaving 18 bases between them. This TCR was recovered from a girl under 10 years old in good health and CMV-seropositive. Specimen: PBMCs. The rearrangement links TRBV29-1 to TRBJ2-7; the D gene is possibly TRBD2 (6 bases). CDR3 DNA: TGCAGCGTTGAGGTTCAGCGGGCCTCCGGCGAGCAGTACTTC. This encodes CSVEVQRASGEQYF.